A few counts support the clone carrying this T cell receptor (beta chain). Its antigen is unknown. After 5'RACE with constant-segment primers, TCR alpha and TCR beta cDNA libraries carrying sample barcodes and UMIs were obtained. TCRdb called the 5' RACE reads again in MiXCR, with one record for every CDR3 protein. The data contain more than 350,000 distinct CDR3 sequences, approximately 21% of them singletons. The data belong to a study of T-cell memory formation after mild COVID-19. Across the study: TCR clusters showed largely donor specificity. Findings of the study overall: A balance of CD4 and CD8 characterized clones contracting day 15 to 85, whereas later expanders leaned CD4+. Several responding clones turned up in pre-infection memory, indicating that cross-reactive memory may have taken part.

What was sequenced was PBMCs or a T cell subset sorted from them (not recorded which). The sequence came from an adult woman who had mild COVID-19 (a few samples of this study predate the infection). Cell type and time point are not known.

CDR3 DNA: TGTGCTAGTGGTTTGTACAGTTTTGAAGCTTTCTTT. Translation gives CASGLYSFEAFF. The chain joins TRBV12-5 to TRBJ1-1; D is uncertain. The CDR3 has 12 amino acids. CDR1 and CDR2 (germline): LGHNT, FRNRAP. V was trimmed by 2 bases and J by 7 bases, leaving 8 bases between them.